This entry lists 22 T cell receptor beta chains sequenced from one sample in a study of breast tumors, draining lymph nodes, adjacent tissues. Axillary draining lymph nodes of breast cancer patients supplied the node samples. TCRdb called the multiplex PCR reads again in MiXCR, with one record for every CDR3 protein. The sample carries under 150,000 distinct CDR3 sequences, nearly 20% recorded once. Sequencing was performed on axillary lymph node tissue. Every receptor here comes from a female donor with breast cancer. Some clones in this sample may be carry-over from other donors' samples.

The table lists this clonotype with many counts. The chain joins TRBV20-1 to TRBJ1-4; tentative D call: TRBD1 (6 bases). Germline lookup yields CDR1 DFQATT and CDR2 SNEGSKA (reference sequence). There are 14 residues in the CDR3. V was cut by 3 bases and J by 8 bases, with 16 bases left in between. The CDR3 protein is CSARTGFDNEKLFF. CDR3 bases: TGCAGTGCTAGGACAGGTTTTGATAACGAAAAACTGTTTTTT.

This clonotype was seen repeatedly, ten times or more. The V gene is TRBV4-1, the J gene TRBJ2-7, with TRBD1 identical over 7 bases. This CDR3 region has 13 residues. Germline trimming cut 2 bases from V and 3 bases from J; bases unmatched to any gene: 1. CDR1 is MGHRA and CDR2 is YSYEKL in the germline V gene. This CDR3 reads CASSQRDSYEQYF. CDR3 coding DNA: TGCGCCAGCAGCCAAAGGGACAGCTACGAGCAGTACTTC.

Of note for this clonotype: Sequence at one end of the junction differs from germline and may be a read error. This chain uses TRBV5-1 with TRBJ2-5; D unresolved. CDR3 length: 12 amino acids. Germline values: CDR1 SGHRS, CDR2 YFSETQ. This CDR3 is CAGSMYRETQYF. The CDR3 region has the DNA TGCGCCGGCAGCATGTACCGAGAGACCCAGTACTTC.

This clonotype turned up a few times. The J gene is TRBJ2-4, the V gene TRBV12-3 or TRBV12-4, with D maybe TRBD2 (5 bases). V was trimmed by 7 bases and J by 0 bases, leaving 10 bases between them. The CDR3 length is 14 residues. The CDR3 DNA reads TGTGCCAGCACAGAGGGCTTAGCCAAAAACATTCAGTACTTC. It codes for CASTEGLAKNIQYF.

This clonotype was counted at least ten times. V is TRBV9 and J is TRBJ2-7; 7 bases agree with TRBD1. J was trimmed by 6 bases and V by 4 bases; bases with no gene match: 10. The CDR3 spans 14 residues. CDR1 is SGDLS, CDR2 YYNGEE, per germline. The CDR3 DNA is TGTGCCAGCAGCCCAACCAACAGGGGTGGCGAGCAGTACTTC. It translates to CASSPTNRGGEQYF.

This clonotype was counted at least ten times. The chain employs TRBV20-1 and TRBJ2-1; TRBD2 agrees at 13 bases. V was clipped by 0 bases and J by 5 bases; unmatched bases: 1. The length of the CDR3 is 15 residues. Germline V gives CDR1 DFQATT, CDR2 SNEGSKA (reference sequence). CDR3 sequence: CSAREGTSGNNEQFF. Written as DNA, the CDR3 is TGCAGTGCTAGAGAGGGGACTAGCGGGAACAATGAGCAGTTCTTC.

There are many counts of this clonotype. The chain is built from TRBV20-1 and TRBJ2-3; D is possibly TRBD2 (7 bases). Germline-derived CDR1 and CDR2 are DFQATT and SNEGSKA (reference sequence). The CDR3 loop spans 14 amino acids. V was clipped by 0 bases and J by 6 bases, with 13 bases between them. CDR3 loop: CSARDEGGRDTQYF. The CDR3 DNA is TGCAGTGCTAGAGATGAGGGGGGGCGCGATACGCAGTATTTT.

This clonotype appeared many times. The V call is TRBV10-1, the J call TRBJ1-6; a possible D gene is TRBD1 (5 bases). CDR1 WNHNN and CDR2 SYGVQD come from the germline V gene (reference sequence). The ends were cut back, 0 bases at V and 7 bases at J, with 10 bases in the middle. This CDR3 contains 15 residues. DNA of the CDR3: TGCGCCAGCAGTGAGTCGGCAGGGTTGAATTCACCCCTCCACTTT. Translating it yields CASSESAGLNSPLHF.

Many counts were recorded for this clonotype. CDR3 in amino acids: CASKQGFARETQYF. In DNA, the CDR3 is TGTGCCAGCAAGCAGGGGTTTGCGAGAGAGACCCAGTACTTC. The rearrangement links TRBV3-1 to TRBJ2-5, with D possibly TRBD1 on 6 matching bases. Trimming pared 7 bases from V and 4 bases from J, leaving 16 bases between. The germline V gene encodes CDR1 LGHDT and CDR2 YNNKEL (reference sequence). The CDR3 totals 14 residues.

For this clonotype: Given a much more abundant clone one base away, this may be a read error. The CDR3 loop is CASRDRGGQWSEDTQYF. CDR3 nucleotides: TGTGCCAGCAGAGATAGGGGGGGCCAATGGAGCGAAGATACGCAGTATTTT. The chain couples TRBV12-3 or TRBV12-4 to TRBJ2-3; D may be TRBD2 (7 bases). The CDR3 contains 17 residues. V was clipped by 6 bases and J by 5 bases, with 24 bases between them.

This clonotype was counted at least ten times. The rearrangement links TRBV9 to TRBJ2-2, with a weak D call TRBD1 (5 bases). This CDR3 comprises 13 residues. The germline V gene has CDR1 SGDLS and CDR2 YYNGEE. The V end lost 1 base, the J end lost 8 bases, and 9 bases lay between the germline ends. CDR3 DNA: TGTGCCAGCAGCGTATTAGGGGTAGGGGAGCTGTTTTTT. It yields the protein CASSVLGVGELFF.

Turning to this clonotype: Being one base from a much bigger clone, this may be a read error. V gene TRBV5-1 combines with J gene TRBJ2-5, with 7 nucleotides matching TRBD1. This CDR3 has 15 amino acids. V was clipped by 4 bases and J by 4 bases; unmatched bases: 10. CDR1 and CDR2 (germline): SGHRS, YFSETQ. CDR3 protein: CASSPRQGIGETQYF. CDR3 sequence (DNA): TGCGCCAGCAGCCCGCGACAGGGAATTGGAGAGACCCAGTACTTC.

This clonotype was counted only a few times. V usage is TRBV30 and J usage is TRBJ2-5; perhaps TRBD2 as D (6 bases). From germline, CDR1 is GTSNPN and CDR2 SVGIG (reference sequence). Trimming shortened V by 3 bases and J by 5 bases, and 16 bases separated the two germline ends. The CDR3 contains 14 residues. CDR3 residues: CAWREAGTSETQYF. The CDR3 bases are TGTGCCTGGAGAGAGGCGGGGACCTCGGAGACCCAGTACTTC.

Points on this clonotype: Being one base from a much bigger clone, this may be a read error. The CDR3, as DNA: TGTGCCAGCAGCCCAGGGACAAGTAGCAATCAGTCCCAGCATTTT. The encoded protein is CASSPGTSSNQSQHF. The chain is built from TRBV7-2 and TRBJ1-5; possibly TRBD1 for D (6 bases). This CDR3 region has 15 residues. Per the germline V gene, CDR1 is SGHTA and CDR2 is FQGNSA.

This clonotype was observed at least ten times. This rearrangement joins TRBV20-1 to TRBJ2-5, with D perhaps matching TRBD2 (5 bases). CDR3 size: 11 residues. V lost 7 bases to trimming and J lost 5 bases, with 11 bases between them. Germline V lookup: CDR1 DFQATT, CDR2 SNEGSKA (reference sequence). CDR3: CSVSRVETQYF. CDR3 sequence (DNA): TGCAGTGTTTCGCGGGTGGAGACCCAGTACTTC.

In this sample, this clonotype turned up many times. The V and J genes are TRBV20-1 and TRBJ2-7, with D unclear. Trimming cost V 5 bases and J 3 bases, with 8 bases left between them. This CDR3 has 11 amino acids. Germline V gene lookup returns CDR1 DFQATT and CDR2 SNEGSKA (reference sequence). The DNA for the CDR3 is TGCAGTGCTTCCGAGGACTACGAGCAGTACTTC. Translation: CSASEDYEQYF.

This clonotype was picked up many times. The J gene is TRBJ2-5, the V gene TRBV14, with D possibly matching TRBD2 (5 bases). There are 17 residues in the CDR3. V lost 1 base to trimming and J lost 5 bases, with 20 bases between them. Germline CDR1 and CDR2: SGHDN and FVKESK. This CDR3 is CASSQGFSRAAMETQYF. The DNA for the CDR3 is TGTGCCAGCAGCCAAGGGTTCTCGAGAGCGGCGATGGAGACCCAGTACTTC.

This clonotype was seen more than once but under ten times. The junction does not match germline at one end; this may be a read error. The chain uses TRBV28 and TRBJ2-7; D is possibly TRBD1 or TRBD2 (5 bases each). The germline V gene has CDR1 MDHEN and CDR2 SYDVKM. The CDR3 has 11 residues. CDR3 DNA sequence: TGTGCCAGCAGTTTCAACTCCGGGACCCAATTC. Translation gives CASSFNSGTQF.

In the case of this clonotype: This could be a read error, since a much larger clone is one nucleotide away. This chain joins TRBV5-1 and TRBJ1-2; D is uncertain. Looked up from germline, CDR1 is SGHRS and CDR2 is YFSETQ. This CDR3 is 14 amino acids long. The CDR3 nucleotides are TGCGCCAGCAGCTTGGGGGCCAGATCCTATGGCCACACCTTC. Amino acids: CASSLGARSYGHTF.

This clonotype was observed at least ten times. The CDR3: CASSLASGTGGYNEQFF. CDR3 bases: TGCGCCAGCAGCTTGGCCTCTGGGACAGGGGGCTACAATGAGCAGTTCTTC. The chain links TRBV5-1 to TRBJ2-1, with 11 bases fitting TRBD1. Germline loops: CDR1 SGHRS, CDR2 YFSETQ. Trimming at V came to 0 bases and at J to 3 bases, leaving 5 bases not matched to a gene. The CDR3 consists of 17 residues.

This clonotype was observed at least ten times. J is TRBJ2-7 and V is TRBV27; possibly TRBD2 for D (5 bases). With 2 bases removed from V and 5 bases from J, the gap between germline ends came to 16 bases. There are 15 residues in the CDR3. CDR1 and CDR2 (germline): MNHEY, SMNVEV (reference sequence). CDR3 loop: CASSLTRQPGNEQYF. In DNA, the CDR3 is TGTGCCAGCAGTTTAACTAGGCAGCCGGGGAACGAGCAGTACTTC.

This clonotype was detected ten times or more. The rearrangement joins TRBV5-1 to TRBJ1-3, with TRBD1 matching 10 bases. The CDR3 extends over 15 amino acids. Germline V gene sequence: CDR1 SGHRS, CDR2 YFSETQ. V shed 4 bases, J shed 4 bases, and the junction held 5 bases outside the gene matches. Written as DNA, the CDR3 is TGCGCCAGCAGCGGGGACAGGGGCAACGGAAACACCATATATTTT. As protein: CASSGDRGNGNTIYF.